Described below is a single T cell receptor beta chain sequence and its context. The antigen is unknown. Through a sample-barcoded 5' primer and a J-beta primer mix, a second PCR was run for 7 to 11 cycles. TCRdb recomputed calls from the 5' RACE reads with MiXCR, one row per CDR3 protein. The sample consists of about 1,500,000 distinct CDR3 sequences, 25% to 30% of them appearing once. The individuals who served as donors were healthy Caucasians living in Russia, aged about 6 to 90. This sample stems from a study of blood T cells in healthy people across ages. Points from the study as a whole: Per million T cells, the diversity of TCR beta decreased roughly linearly as age advanced. Naive T cell percentage and TCR beta diversity correlated strongly.

The V end lost 8 bases, the J end lost 2 bases, and 12 bases lay between the germline ends. CDR3 length equals 13 residues. CDR1 MNHEY and CDR2 SVGAGI come from the germline V gene. The source material was blood. This TCR was sampled from a woman in her 30s in good health. The rearrangement uses TRBV6-5 and TRBJ1-1; D gene unclear. The CDR3 DNA reads TGTGCCAGCGTCCCACAGCCAAACACTGAAGCTTTCTTT. Protein: CASVPQPNTEAFF.